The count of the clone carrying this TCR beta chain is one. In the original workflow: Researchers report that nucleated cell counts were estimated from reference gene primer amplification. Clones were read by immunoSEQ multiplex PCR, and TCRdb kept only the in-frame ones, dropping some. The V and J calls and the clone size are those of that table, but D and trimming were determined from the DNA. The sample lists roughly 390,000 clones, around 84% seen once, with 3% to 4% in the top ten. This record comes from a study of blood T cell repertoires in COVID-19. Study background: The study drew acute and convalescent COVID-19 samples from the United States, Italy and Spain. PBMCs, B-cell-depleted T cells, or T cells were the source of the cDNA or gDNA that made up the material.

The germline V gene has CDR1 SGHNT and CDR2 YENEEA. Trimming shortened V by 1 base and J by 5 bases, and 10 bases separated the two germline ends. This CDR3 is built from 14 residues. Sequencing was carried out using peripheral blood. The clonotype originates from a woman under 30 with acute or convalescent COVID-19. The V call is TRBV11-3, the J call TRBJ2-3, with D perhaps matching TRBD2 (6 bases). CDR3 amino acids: CASSLGQEGDTQYF. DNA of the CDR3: TGTGCCAGCAGCTTAGGGCAGGAGGGAGATACGCAGTATTTT.